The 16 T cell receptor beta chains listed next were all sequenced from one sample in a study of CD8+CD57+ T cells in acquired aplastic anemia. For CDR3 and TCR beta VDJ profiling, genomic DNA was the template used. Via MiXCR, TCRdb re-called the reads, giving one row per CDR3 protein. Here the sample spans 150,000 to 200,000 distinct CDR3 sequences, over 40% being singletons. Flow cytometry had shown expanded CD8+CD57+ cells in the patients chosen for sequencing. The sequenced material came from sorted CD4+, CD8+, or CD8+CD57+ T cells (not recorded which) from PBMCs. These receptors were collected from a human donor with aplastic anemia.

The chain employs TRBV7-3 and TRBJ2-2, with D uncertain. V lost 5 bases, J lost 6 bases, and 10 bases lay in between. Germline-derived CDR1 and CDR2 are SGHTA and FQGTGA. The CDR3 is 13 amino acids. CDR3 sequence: CASSIRLSGELFF. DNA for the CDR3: TGTGCCAGCAGCATTCGTCTATCCGGGGAGCTGTTTTTT.

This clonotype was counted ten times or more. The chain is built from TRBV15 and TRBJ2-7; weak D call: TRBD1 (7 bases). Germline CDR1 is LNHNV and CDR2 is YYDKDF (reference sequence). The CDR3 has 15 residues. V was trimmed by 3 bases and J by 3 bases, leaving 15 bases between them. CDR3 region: CATSRGGGQVYEQYF. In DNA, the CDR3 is TGTGCCACCAGCAGGGGGGGAGGACAGGTCTACGAGCAGTACTTC.

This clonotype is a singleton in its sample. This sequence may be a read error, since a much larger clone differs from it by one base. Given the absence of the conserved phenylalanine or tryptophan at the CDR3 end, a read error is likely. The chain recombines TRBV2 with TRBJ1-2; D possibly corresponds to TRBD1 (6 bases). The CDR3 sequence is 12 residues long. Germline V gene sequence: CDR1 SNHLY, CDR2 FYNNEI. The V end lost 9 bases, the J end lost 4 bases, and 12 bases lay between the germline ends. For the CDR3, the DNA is TGTGCCAGAGAGACAGGAACCTATGGCTACACCTCC. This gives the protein CARETGTYGYTS.

CDR3 region: CSVETGTGYHEQYF. For the CDR3, the DNA is TGCAGCGTTGAGACCGGGACAGGGTACCACGAGCAGTACTTC. The chain links TRBV29-1 to TRBJ2-7; the match to TRBD1 covers 9 bases. The J segment lost 5 bases and the V segment lost 3 bases, leaving 8 bases of the junction unmatched. CDR1 is SQVTM, CDR2 ANQGSEA, per germline. The CDR3 loop spans 14 amino acids.

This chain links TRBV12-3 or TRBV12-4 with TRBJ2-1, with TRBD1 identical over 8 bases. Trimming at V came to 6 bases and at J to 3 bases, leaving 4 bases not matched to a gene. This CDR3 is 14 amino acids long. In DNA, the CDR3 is TGTGCCAGCAGAGGACAGGGCAGCTACAATGAGCAGTTCTTC. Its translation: CASRGQGSYNEQFF.

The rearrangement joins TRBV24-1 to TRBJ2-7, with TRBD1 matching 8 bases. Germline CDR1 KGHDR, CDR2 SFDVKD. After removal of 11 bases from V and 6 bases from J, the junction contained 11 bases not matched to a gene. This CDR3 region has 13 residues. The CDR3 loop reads CARGQGPRSEQYF. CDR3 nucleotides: TGTGCCAGAGGACAGGGCCCCCGGTCCGAGCAGTACTTC.

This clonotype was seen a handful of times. The CDR3 nucleotides are TGTGCCAGCAGCACCGGGACTAGGGCCTACGAGCAGTACGTC. Encoded protein: CASSTGTRAYEQYV. The V and J genes are TRBV11-2 and TRBJ2-7, with 8 bases that match TRBD2. The junction had 5 bases not matched to a gene; V was cut back by 5 bases and J by 2 bases. Germline values: CDR1 SGHAT, CDR2 FQNNGV. This CDR3 comprises 14 residues.

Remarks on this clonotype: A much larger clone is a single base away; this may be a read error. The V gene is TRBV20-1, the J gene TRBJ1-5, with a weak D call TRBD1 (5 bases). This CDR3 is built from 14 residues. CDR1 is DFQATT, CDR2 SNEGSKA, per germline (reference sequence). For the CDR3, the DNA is TGCGGTGCATTTGGGGGGACCCTCAATCAGCCCCAGCATTTT. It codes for CGAFGGTLNQPQHF.

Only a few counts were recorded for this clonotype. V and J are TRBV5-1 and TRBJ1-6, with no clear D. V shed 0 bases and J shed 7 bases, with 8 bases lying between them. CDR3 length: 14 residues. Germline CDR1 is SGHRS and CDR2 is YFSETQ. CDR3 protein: CASSLDLNNSPLHF. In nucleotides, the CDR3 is TGCGCCAGCAGCTTGGACCTCAACAATTCACCCCTCCACTTT.

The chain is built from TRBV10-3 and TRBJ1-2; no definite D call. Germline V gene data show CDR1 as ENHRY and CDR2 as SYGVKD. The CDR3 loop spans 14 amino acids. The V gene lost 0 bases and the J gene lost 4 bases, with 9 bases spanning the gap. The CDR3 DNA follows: TGTGCCATCAGTGAGTCTATGAGGAGCTATGGCTACACCTTC. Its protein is CAISESMRSYGYTF.

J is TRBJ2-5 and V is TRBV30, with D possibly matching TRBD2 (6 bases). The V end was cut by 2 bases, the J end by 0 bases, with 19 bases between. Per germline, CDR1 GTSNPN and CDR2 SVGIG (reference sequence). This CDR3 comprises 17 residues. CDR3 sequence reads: CAWSTAVGGLNQETQYF. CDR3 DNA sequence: TGTGCCTGGAGTACGGCCGTGGGAGGCCTGAACCAAGAGACCCAGTACTTC.

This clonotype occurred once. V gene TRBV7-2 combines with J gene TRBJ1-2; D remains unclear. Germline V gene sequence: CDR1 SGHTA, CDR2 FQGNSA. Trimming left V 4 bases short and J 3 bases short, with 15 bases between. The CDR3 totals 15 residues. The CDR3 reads CASSSDTGFHYGYTF. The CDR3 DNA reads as TGTGCCAGCAGCTCCGATACGGGGTTCCACTATGGCTACACCTTC. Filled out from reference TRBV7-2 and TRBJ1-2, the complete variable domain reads GAGVSQSPSNKVTEKGKDVELRCDPISGHTALYWYRQSLGQGLEFLIYFQGNSAPDKSGLPSDRFSAERTGGSVSTLTIQRTQQEDSAVYLCASSSDTGFHYGYTFGSGTRLTVV.

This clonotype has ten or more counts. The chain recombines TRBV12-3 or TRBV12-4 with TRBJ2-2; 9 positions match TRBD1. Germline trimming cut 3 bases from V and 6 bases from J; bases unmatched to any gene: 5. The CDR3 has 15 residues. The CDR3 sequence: CASSLGQGRPGELFF. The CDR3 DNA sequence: TGTGCCAGCAGTTTGGGACAGGGTAGACCCGGGGAGCTGTTTTTT.

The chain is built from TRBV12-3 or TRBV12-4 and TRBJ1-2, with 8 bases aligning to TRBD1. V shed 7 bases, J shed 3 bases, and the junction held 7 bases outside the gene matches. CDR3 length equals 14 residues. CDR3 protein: CASTVQGADYGYTF. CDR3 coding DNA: TGTGCCAGCACCGTTCAGGGGGCGGACTATGGCTACACCTTC.

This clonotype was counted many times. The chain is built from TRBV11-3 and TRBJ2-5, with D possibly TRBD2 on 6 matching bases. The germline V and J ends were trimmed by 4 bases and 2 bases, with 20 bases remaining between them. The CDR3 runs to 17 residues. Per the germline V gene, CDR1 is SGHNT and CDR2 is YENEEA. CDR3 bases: TGTGCCAGCAGCTCTACCCCTTTCGGGAGACCTCAAGAGACCCAGTACTTC. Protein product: CASSSTPFGRPQETQYF.

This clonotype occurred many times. DNA for the CDR3: TGTGCCAGCAGTACAGAGGCGGGAAGGGATGAGCAGTTCTTC. It specifies CASSTEAGRDEQFF. The rearrangement uses TRBV7-2 and TRBJ2-1; perhaps TRBD2 as D (6 bases). Trimming stripped 6 bases from V and 8 bases from J, with 17 bases between. Germline V gene lookup returns CDR1 SGHTA and CDR2 FQGNSA. This CDR3 contains 14 residues.